This T cell receptor beta chain was identified in a study of blood T cell repertoires in COVID-19. Study-wide context: Sources were T cells, B-cell-depleted T cells, or PBMCs; the material itself was cDNA or gDNA.

Authors' processing steps: For nucleated cells, counts were estimated from reference gene primer amplification. The table came from immunoSEQ multiplex PCR; TCRdb's copy has only in-frame clones and leaves some out. Clonal size and the V and J genes are those of that table, whereas D and trimming came from the DNA. Of 250,000 to 400,000 clones in the sample, around 85% are singletons; the top ten hold approximately 1.9%. The CDR3 loop spans 15 amino acids. The V and J ends lost 4 bases and 9 bases respectively, with 16 bases between them. Germline-derived CDR1 and CDR2 are SGHDN and FVKESK. Adults between roughly 18 and 95 years of age took part from about two dozen US areas. Exposed study participants had met a COVID-19 case within 2 weeks before entry.

The sequence was collected from a woman in her 30s who had been exposed to COVID-19. This sequence joins TRBV14 and TRBJ1-6, with TRBD1 as a possible D gene (6 bases). The sample taken for sequencing was PBMCs or T cells enriched from blood (not recorded which). CDR3 nucleotide sequence: TGTGCCAGCAGCCTCATTACAGGGATTGGTTCACCCCTCCACTTT. Translated: CASSLITGIGSPLHF.